These 27 T cell receptor beta chains were all obtained from the same sample, sequenced in a study of blood T cells in healthy people across ages (dated by TCRdb to about 2015). The library was generated by 5' RACE. The sequencer was an Illumina HiSeq 2500. A second PCR of roughly 7 to 11 cycles was performed with a sample-barcoded 5' primer and a J-beta primer mix. Starting from the raw public reads, TCRdb applied fastp trimming at Q25, assembled clones with MiXCR and retained in-frame beta chains. Each record represents a unique CDR3 protein, reported with the most common genes and DNA among its rows. The sample profile shows 380,000 or so distinct CDR3 sequences; roughly half of them were found once. The ten largest clones represent 51% of the sample. The sequencing input was blood. These receptors came from a man aged 55 to 70 in good health.

The chain employs TRBV5-1 and TRBJ2-3; possible D gene TRBD2, 7 bases. The CDR3 consists of 16 residues. In germline, CDR1 is SGHRS, CDR2 YFSETQ. V was trimmed by 1 base and J by 4 bases, leaving 16 bases between them. CDR3 DNA: TGCGCCAGCAGCTTGTTCGGGGGGCAAGCGGCAGATACGCAGTATTTT. This encodes CASSLFGGQAADTQYF.

This clonotype has just one count. The rearrangement uses TRBV9 and TRBJ1-1, with D hard to call. CDR1 and CDR2 from the germline V gene are SGDLS and YYNGEE. The germline V and J ends were trimmed by 1 base and 3 bases, with 7 bases remaining between them. The CDR3 length is 13 residues. The DNA for the CDR3 is TGTGCCAGCAGCGTAACCAGCGACACTGAAGCTTTCTTT. Amino acids: CASSVTSDTEAFF.

There are many counts of this clonotype. The chain employs TRBV5-1 and TRBJ2-7; no firm D call. In germline, CDR1 is SGHRS, CDR2 YFSETQ. This CDR3 region has 13 residues. The germline V and J ends were trimmed by 3 bases and 3 bases, with 10 bases remaining between them. In DNA form, the CDR3 reads TGCGCCAGCAGCTCGTTACCCTTCTACGAGCAGTACTTC. It translates to CASSSLPFYEQYF.

This chain links TRBV20-1 with TRBJ2-1, with D possibly being TRBD1 (6 bases). CDR3 size: 15 residues. The germline CDR1 and CDR2 sequences are DFQATT and SNEGSKA (reference sequence). V was cut by 1 base and J by 0 bases, with 10 bases left in between. CDR3 sequence reads: CSARARGGSYNEQFF. In DNA, the CDR3 is TGCAGTGCTAGAGCTAGAGGGGGCTCCTACAATGAGCAGTTCTTC.

This clonotype was seen only a few times. This chain links TRBV6-5 with TRBJ1-2; D is ambiguous. CDR3 length equals 13 residues. Trimming removed 5 bases from V and 8 bases from J, with 15 bases in between. Germline CDR1 is MNHEY and CDR2 is SVGAGI. The CDR3 loop reads CASSLNGFRGYTF. The CDR3 coding sequence is TGTGCCAGCAGTCTAAACGGGTTCCGCGGCTACACCTTC.

The gene calls are TRBV28 and TRBJ2-4; 8 bases agree with TRBD1. The DNA end is more similar to TRBJ2-7, so the J call may be wrong. CDR1 is MDHEN, CDR2 SYDVKM, per germline. The CDR3 is made up of 14 amino acids. CDR3 region: CASRDRDRTYEQYF. CDR3 nucleotide sequence: TGTGCCAGCAGGGACCGGGACAGGACCTACGAGCAGTACTTC.

The chain recombines TRBV27 with TRBJ2-3, with D maybe TRBD2 (6 bases). Deletions cut 5 bases from V and 0 bases from J, with 24 bases between. The CDR3 consists of 19 residues. From germline, CDR1 is MNHEY and CDR2 SMNVEV (reference sequence). As DNA, the CDR3 is TGTGCCAGCAGTCCCTTCGGGTGGGGGGTGGGTCCTAGCACAGATACGCAGTATTTT. It encodes CASSPFGWGVGPSTDTQYF.

Only a few counts were recorded for this clonotype. The chain employs TRBV5-1 and TRBJ2-5; TRBD2 aligns across 8 bases. This CDR3 is built from 14 residues. J lost 2 bases, V lost 4 bases, and 4 bases had no gene match. The germline V gene encodes CDR1 SGHRS and CDR2 YFSETQ. The CDR3 nucleotides are TGCGCCAGCAGCGGGGGACTAGGGCAAGAGACCCAGTACTTC. Translation: CASSGGLGQETQYF.

This clonotype was seen only once. The gene calls are TRBV29-1 and TRBJ2-1; the match to TRBD2 covers 8 bases. V trimming: 7 bases; J trimming: 7 bases; junction bases outside the gene matches: 9. The CDR3 length is 13 residues. Germline values: CDR1 SQVTM, CDR2 ANQGSEA. Here the CDR3 reads CSGAGGMLNEQFF. In nucleotides, the CDR3 is TGCAGCGGGGCGGGGGGCATGCTGAATGAGCAGTTCTTC.

The rearrangement links TRBV6-1 to TRBJ1-6; the D is unclear. Germline values: CDR1 MNHNS, CDR2 SASEGT. The CDR3 extends over 19 amino acids. The V end lost 7 bases, the J end lost 0 bases, and 22 bases lay between the germline ends. As DNA, the CDR3 is TGTGCCAGCACTAGAGTTCGGATACCTAATACCTCCTATAATTCACCCCTCCACTTT. It yields the protein CASTRVRIPNTSYNSPLHF.

This clonotype was picked up a small number of times. The V and J genes are TRBV18 and TRBJ1-2; D not certain. V was clipped by 6 bases and J by 0 bases, with 17 bases between them. Germline V gene sequence: CDR1 KGHSH, CDR2 LQKENI. The CDR3 has 16 amino acids. CDR3 nucleotides: TGTGCCAGCTCTCCCGAGCCCAGACGCGCTAACTATGGCTACACCTTC. It codes for CASSPEPRRANYGYTF.

V usage is TRBV7-2 and J usage is TRBJ2-1; D is undetermined. The germline V gene has CDR1 SGHTA and CDR2 FQGNSA. This CDR3 comprises 13 residues. V gave up 3 bases and J gave up 6 bases, with 9 bases separating them. CDR3 residues: CASSFTPSNEQFF. Written as DNA, the CDR3 is TGTGCCAGCAGCTTTACCCCCTCCAATGAGCAGTTCTTC. Full variable domain (outside the CDR3, taken from reference TRBV7-2 and TRBJ2-1): GAGVSQSPSNKVTEKGKDVELRCDPISGHTALYWYRQSLGQGLEFLIYFQGNSAPDKSGLPSDRFSAERTGGSVSTLTIQRTQQEDSAVYLCASSFTPSNEQFFGPGTRLTVL.

This clonotype was counted ten times or more. The chain uses TRBV5-1 and TRBJ2-5; D perhaps matches TRBD1 (5 bases). Per germline, CDR1 SGHRS and CDR2 YFSETQ. CDR3 length: 15 residues. With 3 bases removed from V and 4 bases from J, the gap between germline ends came to 16 bases. The CDR3 region is CASSSDSALGETQYF. The DNA for the CDR3 is TGCGCCAGCAGCTCCGACAGCGCTTTGGGAGAGACCCAGTACTTC.

As regards this clonotype: A much larger clone sits a single nucleotide away, making a read error possible. The chain uses TRBV11-1 and TRBJ2-1, with D perhaps matching TRBD2 (7 bases). This CDR3 has 16 residues. The V gene's germline CDR1 is SGHAT and CDR2 FQDESV (reference sequence). CDR3 sequence: CANSPLGGGVTNEQFF. Written as DNA, the CDR3 is TGTGCCAACAGCCCTTTGGGAGGGGGGGTTACTAATGAGCAGTTCTTC.

V is TRBV20-1 and J is TRBJ2-1; D possibly matches TRBD1 or TRBD2 (6 bases each). The J call is in doubt because the DNA end fits TRBJ2-7 better. This CDR3 has 19 residues. Germline loops: CDR1 DFQATT, CDR2 SNEGSKA (reference sequence). The CDR3, as DNA: TGCAGTGCTAGACCGGGACCAAAAGGGGGGTTGGGCTCCTACAATGAGCAGTACTTC. Amino acids: CSARPGPKGGLGSYNEQYF.

On this clonotype: One end of the junction is discordant with germline, which a read error may explain. J is TRBJ2-5 and V is TRBV5-1; D is uncertain. The germline V gene encodes CDR1 SGHRS and CDR2 YFSETQ. The CDR3 sequence is 13 residues long. The CDR3, as DNA: TGCGCCAGCAGCACCGCCGACCAAGAGACCCCGTACTTC. This sequence encodes CASSTADQETPYF.

This clonotype was found a few times. This chain connects TRBV28 to TRBJ2-7; 10 bases match TRBD2. CDR1 and CDR2 from the germline V gene are MDHEN and SYDVKM. The CDR3 is 15 amino acids. V dropped 6 bases and J dropped 2; count of bases not matched to a gene: 7. This chain's CDR3 is CASRPSLAGAYEQYF. CDR3 nucleotide sequence: TGTGCCAGCAGGCCTAGCCTAGCGGGAGCCTACGAGCAGTACTTC.

The chain combines TRBV20-1 with TRBJ2-1; D is uncertain. Germline lookup yields CDR1 DFQATT and CDR2 SNEGSKA (reference sequence). This CDR3 is 12 amino acids long. Deletions cut 1 base from V and 4 bases from J, with 5 bases between. This CDR3 is CSARGFYNEQFF. In nucleotides, the CDR3 is TGCAGTGCTAGAGGCTTTTACAATGAGCAGTTCTTC.

The rearrangement uses TRBV2 and TRBJ1-2, with D unresolved. Germline V gene lookup returns CDR1 SNHLY and CDR2 FYNNEI. CDR3 length: 13 amino acids. With 3 bases removed from V and 1 base from J, the gap between germline ends came to 6 bases. As DNA, the CDR3 is TGTGCCAGCAGTGACACCATTAACTATGGCTACACCTTC. This sequence encodes CASSDTINYGYTF.

This clonotype was counted many times. The chain employs TRBV5-6 and TRBJ2-1; possible D gene TRBD2, 6 bases. Looked up from germline, CDR1 is SGHDT and CDR2 is YYEEEE. CDR3 size: 17 residues. Trimming took 1 base from V and 4 from J, leaving 18 bases between them. CDR3 DNA sequence: TGTGCCAGCAGCTTGTTTCAGAGGACAAGCGGGTACAATGAGCAGTTCTTC. Protein: CASSLFQRTSGYNEQFF.

The V gene is TRBV4-3, the J gene TRBJ2-6; D is ambiguous. The germline V and J ends were trimmed by 0 bases and 0 bases, with 6 bases remaining between them. CDR1 and CDR2 from the germline V gene are LGHNA and YSLEER. This CDR3 is 16 amino acids long. CDR3 nucleotides: TGCGCCAGCAGCCAAGATTATCCCTCTGGGGCCAACGTCCTGACTTTC. Translating gives CASSQDYPSGANVLTF.

This clonotype was recorded once. The chain is built from TRBV24-1 and TRBJ2-1; 10 bases map to TRBD2. The CDR3 spans 17 residues. The ends lost 3 bases at V and 6 bases at J; junction bases unmatched: 10. Germline-derived CDR1 and CDR2 are KGHDR and SFDVKD. Here the CDR3 reads CATSDQRGTSVSNEQFF. CDR3 DNA: TGTGCCACCAGTGATCAAAGAGGGACTAGCGTGAGCAATGAGCAGTTCTTC.

V is TRBV20-1 and J is TRBJ2-7; 9 bases match TRBD1. Germline V lookup: CDR1 DFQATT, CDR2 SNEGSKA (reference sequence). There are 15 residues in the CDR3. V lost 3 bases, J lost 0 bases, and 6 bases stayed unmatched. As DNA, the CDR3 is TGCAGTGCTAGTGGACAGGGGACTATCTCCTACGAGCAGTACTTC. Translated, it gives CSASGQGTISYEQYF.

This chain uses TRBV20-1 with TRBJ2-7; TRBD1 might be the D (6 bases). This CDR3 has 17 amino acids. V was clipped by 0 bases and J by 2 bases, with 20 bases between them. Germline V gene data show CDR1 as DFQATT and CDR2 as SNEGSKA (reference sequence). The CDR3 sequence: CSARDPTEDRFPYEQYF. CDR3 bases: TGCAGTGCTAGAGACCCGACCGAGGACAGATTTCCCTACGAGCAGTACTTC.

This clonotype has only a few counts. The chain has TRBV20-1 and TRBJ2-5; the D is unclear. The CDR3 runs to 13 residues. Trimming pared 0 bases from V and 5 bases from J, leaving 10 bases between. CDR1 and CDR2 (germline): DFQATT, SNEGSKA (reference sequence). The CDR3 reads CSARDTSGETQYF. For the CDR3, the DNA is TGCAGTGCTAGAGATACCTCCGGCGAGACCCAGTACTTC.

The chain combines TRBV9 with TRBJ2-4, with 8 bases identical to TRBD1. The closer fit of TRBJ2-7 to the DNA end suggests the J call may be wrong. Per the germline V gene, CDR1 is SGDLS and CDR2 is YYNGEE. The CDR3 length is 15 residues. The CDR3 spells CASSVEGQANYEQYF. The CDR3 nucleotides read TGTGCCAGCAGCGTAGAGGGACAGGCAAACTACGAGCAGTACTTC.

There are a few counts of this clonotype. This sequence may be a read error, since a much larger clone differs from it by one base. This sequence joins TRBV5-5 and TRBJ2-1; D gene uncertain. V gave up 1 base and J gave up 6 bases, with 11 bases separating them. The CDR3 runs to 14 residues. Germline values: CDR1 SGHKS, CDR2 YYEKEE (reference sequence). The CDR3, as DNA: TGTGCCAGCAGCTTGCCCTCTGGTTGCAATGAGCAGTTCTTC. Its protein is CASSLPSGCNEQFF.